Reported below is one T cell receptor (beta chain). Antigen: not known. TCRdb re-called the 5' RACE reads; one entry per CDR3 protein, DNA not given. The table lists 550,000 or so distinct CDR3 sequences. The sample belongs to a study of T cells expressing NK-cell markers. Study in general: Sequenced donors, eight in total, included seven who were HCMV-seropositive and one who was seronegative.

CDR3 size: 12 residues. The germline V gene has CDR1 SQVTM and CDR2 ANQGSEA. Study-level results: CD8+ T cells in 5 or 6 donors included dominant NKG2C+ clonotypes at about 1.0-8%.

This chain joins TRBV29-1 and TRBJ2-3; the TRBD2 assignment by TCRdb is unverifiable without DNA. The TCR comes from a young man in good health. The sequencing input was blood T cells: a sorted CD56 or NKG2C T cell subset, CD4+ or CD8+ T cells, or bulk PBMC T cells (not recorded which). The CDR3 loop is CSVAEGPDTQYF.